This TCR beta chain was sequenced in a study of T cells in localized non-small cell lung cancer. General study results and limits: Compared with tumor, uninvolved adjacent lung displayed greater T cell clonality, ranking highest overall. Elevated circulating T cell density in blood was associated with longer overall survival. Appearing in adjacent lung were a median 57 of the top 100 tumor clones. Because only a single region of the tumor was sequenced, heterogeneity remains possible.

Some clones are missing from TCRdb's copy, which holds only in-frame ones; the method was immunoSEQ multiplex PCR. The sample lists 50,000 to 60,000 clones, approximately 86% seen once, with 15% to 20% in the top ten. CDR1 is SGDLS, CDR2 YYNGEE, per germline. Trimming removed 3 bases from V and 5 bases from J; junction bases left unmatched: 20. This CDR3 spans 19 amino acids. As regards this clone: Its matching antigen is unknown.

This material consisted of PBMCs, taken before any cancer treatment. V usage is TRBV9 and J usage is TRBJ1-1, with 9 bases fitting TRBD1. This clonotype originated in a female donor with stage II lung adenocarcinoma. The CDR3 DNA reads TGTGCCAGCAGCGCACAATTAAGCGGCGGGACAGGGATGCAAACTGAAGCTTTCTTT. It specifies CASSAQLSGGTGMQTEAFF.